This TCR beta chain appears in the sequencing data of a study of T cell responses to AZD1222 COVID-19 vaccine. Germline assignment: CDR1 LNHNV and CDR2 YYDKDF (reference sequence). V dropped 0 bases and J dropped 5 bases, with 15 bases sitting between them. The CDR3 loop spans 16 amino acids. Here immunoSEQ multiplex PCR was the method, and the copy in TCRdb shows in-frame clones only, minus some. The sample shows 250,000 to 300,000 clones, around 93% of them seen only once. A remark on this clone: Its antigen is as yet unknown.

Study results and limitations: Donors were mostly white British, more females; clonal diversity possibly underestimated.

This sample comprised peripheral blood, obtained 28 days after the second AZD1222 dose. This chain uses TRBV15 with TRBJ2-3; D uncertain. The sequence was collected from an adult who received the AZD1222 COVID-19 vaccine. CDR3: CATSRDRAGQVDTQYF. CDR3 nucleotide sequence: TGTGCCACCAGCAGAGATAGAGCCGGTCAAGTAGATACGCAGTATTTT.